These 31 T cell receptor beta chains came from one sample sequenced in a study of T-cell memory formation after mild COVID-19. TCRdb re-called the 5' RACE reads with MiXCR, one entry per CDR3 protein. Seen here are about 340,000 distinct CDR3 sequences, around 15% observed once, and the top ten hold approximately 20%. What was sequenced was PBMCs or a T cell subset sorted from them (not recorded which). The receptors here all came from a man younger than 30 who had mild COVID-19 (a few samples of this study predate the infection). Cell type and time point are not known.

The V gene is TRBV4-1, the J gene TRBJ2-3; unclear D gene. This CDR3 has 16 residues. CDR1 is MGHRA and CDR2 is YSYEKL in the germline V gene. Between the trimmed V and J ends, which lost 4 bases and 3 bases, there was a span of 17 bases. This CDR3 is CASSPIPPPRTDTQYF. In DNA, the CDR3 is TGCGCCAGCAGCCCCATCCCACCCCCAAGGACAGATACGCAGTATTTT.

Written as DNA, the CDR3 is TGTGCCAGCAGTTACTCGGGTTCGGGGGGGATAAAGGATGGCTACACCTTC. Amino acids: CASSYSGSGGIKDGYTF. V usage is TRBV6-6 and J usage is TRBJ1-2; TRBD1 is a possible D gene (5 bases). The germline V and J ends were trimmed by 0 bases and 6 bases, with 20 bases remaining between them. There are 17 residues in the CDR3. Germline CDR1 MNHNY, CDR2 SVGAGI (reference sequence).

This clonotype was detected only a few times. V usage is TRBV7-2 and J usage is TRBJ2-5; 8 nucleotides align to TRBD2. Germline CDR1 and CDR2: SGHTA and FQGNSA. V was clipped by 3 bases and J by 1 base; unmatched bases: 4. The CDR3 length is 15 residues. The chain's CDR3 is CASSLWRGAQETQYF. DNA for the CDR3: TGTGCCAGCAGCTTGTGGCGGGGGGCCCAAGAGACCCAGTACTTC.

This clonotype was seen a few times. V gene TRBV5-1 combines with J gene TRBJ2-1; the match to TRBD2 covers 15 bases. Germline V CDR1 and CDR2: SGHRS, YFSETQ. The CDR3 runs to 17 residues. Trimming at V came to 2 bases and at J to 9 bases, leaving 9 bases not matched to a gene. CDR3 sequence (DNA): TGCGCCAGCAGCTTAAGGACTAGCGGGGGGGCAAGAAGTGAGCAGTTCTTC. Protein: CASSLRTSGGARSEQFF.

The chain is built from TRBV10-3 and TRBJ2-5, with TRBD2 as a possible D gene (5 bases). The CDR3 is 13 amino acids. Germline CDR1 and CDR2: ENHRY and SYGVKD. V was clipped by 0 bases and J by 9 bases, with 11 bases between them. The CDR3 DNA follows: TGTGCCATCAGTGAGTCCGGATCCGGGGCCCAGTACTTC. Translating gives CAISESGSGAQYF.

This chain uses TRBV9 with TRBJ2-5; D possibly corresponds to TRBD2 (6 bases). Germline V lookup: CDR1 SGDLS, CDR2 YYNGEE. V was pared by 3 bases and J by 10 bases, with 13 bases between. This CDR3 has 12 residues. CDR3 amino acids: CASSDKPGLQYF. The CDR3 DNA reads as TGTGCCAGCAGCGACAAGCCGGGACTCCAGTACTTC. Full variable domain (missing parts from reference TRBV9 and TRBJ2-5): DSGVTQTPKHLITATGQRVTLRCSPRSGDLSVYWYQQSLDQGLQFLIQYYNGEERAKGNILERFSAQQFPDLHSELNLSSLELGDSALYFCASSDKPGLQYFGPGTRLLVL.

The chain is built from TRBV12-3 or TRBV12-4 and TRBJ2-3; D is uncertain. The ends were cut back, 7 bases at V and 3 bases at J, with 8 bases in the middle. CDR3 length equals 12 residues. CDR3 sequence reads: CASKDKTDTQYF. The CDR3 DNA reads as TGTGCCAGCAAAGACAAGACAGATACGCAGTATTTT.

This clonotype was detected ten times or more. This chain joins TRBV9 and TRBJ1-5; D ambiguous. Germline V gives CDR1 SGDLS, CDR2 YYNGEE. V lost 0 bases, J lost 9 bases, and 13 bases lay in between. The CDR3 has 14 amino acids. The CDR3 DNA reads TGTGCCAGCAGCGTAGGCGACGGACTTGGGCCCCAGCATTTT. Protein product: CASSVGDGLGPQHF.

This clonotype has only a few counts. V gene TRBV4-1 combines with J gene TRBJ2-5, with unresolved D. V was cut by 1 base and J by 0 bases, with 6 bases left in between. The CDR3 covers 14 residues. In germline, CDR1 is MGHRA, CDR2 YSYEKL. This CDR3 reads CASSQVEYQETQYF. The CDR3 region has the DNA TGCGCCAGCAGCCAAGTGGAGTACCAAGAGACCCAGTACTTC.

The chain recombines TRBV12-3 or TRBV12-4 with TRBJ2-1; no clear D gene. The length of the CDR3 is 12 residues. Trimming took off 9 bases at V and 6 bases at J, with 12 bases between the two ends. Here the CDR3 reads CASHSSVNEQFF. DNA for the CDR3: TGTGCCAGTCACTCAAGCGTCAATGAGCAGTTCTTC.

This clonotype has a handful of counts. The gene calls are TRBV25-1 and TRBJ1-1; TRBD1 is a possible D gene (5 bases). The V gene lost 7 bases and the J gene lost 6 bases, with 18 bases spanning the gap. There are 14 residues in the CDR3. In germline, CDR1 is MGHDK, CDR2 SYGVNS. CDR3 loop: CASTQTGGSSEAFF. CDR3 DNA sequence: TGTGCCAGCACACAGACCGGGGGATCCTCTGAAGCTTTCTTT.

The sample holds a few counts of this clonotype. V gene TRBV24-1 combines with J gene TRBJ1-2; TRBD1 is a possible D gene (5 bases). Trimming stripped 3 bases from V and 8 bases from J, with 12 bases between. Per the germline V gene, CDR1 is KGHDR and CDR2 is SFDVKD. The CDR3 is 13 amino acids. CDR3 amino acids: CATSDRQGLGYTF. The CDR3 DNA reads as TGTGCCACCAGTGATCGGCAGGGACTGGGCTACACCTTC.

This chain connects TRBV4-3 to TRBJ2-1, with D perhaps being TRBD1 or TRBD2 (5 bases each). This CDR3 contains 15 residues. Per the germline V gene, CDR1 is LGHNA and CDR2 is YSLEER. The germline V and J ends were trimmed by 1 base and 0 bases, with 7 bases remaining between them. The CDR3 DNA reads TGCGCCAGCAGCCAAGGGGGGACCTCCTACAATGAGCAGTTCTTC. Its translation: CASSQGGTSYNEQFF.

The J gene is TRBJ1-2, the V gene TRBV2, with unresolved D. Trimming shortened V by 1 base and J by 3 bases, and 6 bases separated the two germline ends. Germline V gene lookup returns CDR1 SNHLY and CDR2 FYNNEI. CDR3 length: 13 residues. The CDR3 sequence: CASSEVRDYGYTF. The CDR3 DNA follows: TGTGCCAGCAGTGAAGTCAGAGACTATGGCTACACCTTC.

This clonotype has just a few counts. The CDR3 region has the DNA TGTGCCAGCAGTTACGACAGGAGAAGCACAGATACGCAGTATTTT. Translated, it gives CASSYDRRSTDTQYF. This chain uses TRBV7-3 with TRBJ2-3; the D gene is possibly TRBD1 (6 bases). This CDR3 comprises 15 residues. Germline-derived CDR1 and CDR2 are SGHTA and FQGTGA. V was trimmed by 6 bases and J by 0 bases, leaving 13 bases between them. Full variable domain (rest looked up from reference TRBV7-3 and TRBJ2-3): GAGVSQTPSNKVTEKGKYVELRCDPISGHTALYWYRQSLGQGPEFLIYFQGTGAADDSGLPNDRFFAVRPEGSVSTLKIQRTERGDSAVYLCASSYDRRSTDTQYFGPGTRLTVL.

The chain couples TRBV7-2 to TRBJ1-2; D not certain. V lost 2 bases, J lost 8 bases, and 15 bases lay in between. Per germline, CDR1 SGHTA and CDR2 FQGNSA. The length of the CDR3 is 14 residues. The CDR3 sequence: CASSLSSRLLGYTF. The DNA for the CDR3 is TGTGCCAGCAGCTTATCGTCAAGGCTGTTGGGCTACACCTTC. The variable domain in full, with the rest retrieved from reference TRBV7-2 and TRBJ1-2, is GAGVSQSPSNKVTEKGKDVELRCDPISGHTALYWYRQSLGQGLEFLIYFQGNSAPDKSGLPSDRFSAERTGGSVSTLTIQRTQQEDSAVYLCASSLSSRLLGYTFGSGTRLTVV.

This chain connects TRBV12-3 or TRBV12-4 to TRBJ1-4, with D possibly matching TRBD1 (5 bases). This CDR3 is 14 amino acids long. With 5 bases removed from V and 5 bases from J, the gap between germline ends came to 12 bases. The CDR3 coding sequence is TGTGCCAGCAGTACCCGACAGAACAATGAAAAACTGTTTTTT. Amino acid sequence: CASSTRQNNEKLFF.

This clonotype has just a few counts. The chain joins TRBV12-3 or TRBV12-4 to TRBJ1-2; 7 nucleotides line up with TRBD1. V dropped 6 bases and J dropped 8; count of bases not matched to a gene: 9. This CDR3 has 13 residues. The CDR3 coding sequence is TGTGCCAGCAGGAGGGCAGGGGGTGGAGGCTACACCTTC. Protein sequence: CASRRAGGGGYTF.

Within the sample, this clonotype is medium-sized. The chain employs TRBV5-1 and TRBJ2-2; D gene uncertain. V was clipped by 3 bases and J by 2 bases, with 8 bases between them. The CDR3 length is 14 residues. Germline loops: CDR1 SGHRS, CDR2 YFSETQ. DNA for the CDR3: TGCGCCAGCAGCTCCCCCACAAACACCGGGGAGCTGTTTTTT. This gives the protein CASSSPTNTGELFF.

This rearrangement joins TRBV7-9 to TRBJ2-3; D remains unclear. V was trimmed by 5 bases and J by 0 bases, leaving 15 bases between them. Germline CDR1 is SEHNR and CDR2 is FQNEAQ (reference sequence). CDR3 length equals 16 residues. Here the CDR3 reads CASSRSRKSSTDTQYF. The CDR3, as DNA: TGTGCCAGCAGCCGTTCCAGGAAATCGAGCACAGATACGCAGTATTTT.

This clonotype was observed a few times. A clone one base away is much larger, so this may be a read error. This is likely a read error, given that the CDR3 carries no conserved phenylalanine or tryptophan at its end. The chain carries TRBV5-6 and TRBJ1-1; D gene unclear. In germline, CDR1 is SGHDT, CDR2 YYEEEE. The CDR3 has 15 amino acids. Between the trimmed V and J ends, which lost 4 bases and 2 bases, there was a span of 15 bases. In DNA form, the CDR3 reads TGTGCCAGCAGCCTATGGAGCGGATTTAACACTGAAGCTTTCCTT. This codes for CASSLWSGFNTEAFL.

This clonotype was detected only a few times. The chain joins TRBV18 to TRBJ1-1; D might be TRBD1 (6 bases). Trimming shortened V by 4 bases and J by 3 bases, and 9 bases separated the two germline ends. Germline-derived CDR1 and CDR2 are KGHSH and LQKENI. This CDR3 has 13 amino acids. The CDR3 nucleotides are TGTGCCAGCTCACGACAGGATTACACTGAAGCTTTCTTT. Translating it yields CASSRQDYTEAFF. The whole variable domain, filled in from reference TRBV18 and TRBJ1-1, reads NAGVMQNPRHLVRRRGQEARLRCSPMKGHSHVYWYRQLPEEGLKFMVYLQKENIIDESGMPKERFSAEFPKEGPSILRIQQVVRGDSAAYFCASSRQDYTEAFFGQGTRLTVV.

This clonotype has only a few counts. CDR3 nucleotide sequence: TGCAGTGCTATGGCGCTCGGGGAGCTCAATCAGCCCCAGCATTTT. This translates into CSAMALGELNQPQHF. The chain has TRBV20-1 and TRBJ1-5; D is uncertain. V lost 4 bases, J lost 3 bases, and 16 bases lay in between. CDR1 is DFQATT and CDR2 is SNEGSKA in the germline V gene (reference sequence). The CDR3 has 15 residues.

This clonotype was found a few times. The chain couples TRBV7-2 to TRBJ1-1; 8 bases are a match to TRBD1. Germline CDR1 SGHTA, CDR2 FQGNSA. V gave up 5 bases and J gave up 5 bases; unmatched junction bases: 10. The CDR3 is 15 amino acids. The CDR3: CASSLAQGARTEAFF. DNA of the CDR3: TGTGCCAGCAGCCTTGCGCAGGGGGCTCGGACTGAAGCTTTCTTT.

The chain links TRBV7-2 to TRBJ2-3; 12 positions agree with TRBD2. Germline assignment: CDR1 SGHTA and CDR2 FQGNSA. Trimming cost V 5 bases and J 4 bases; bases outside gene matches: 7. The length of the CDR3 is 16 residues. CDR3 in amino acids: CASSTRLAGVADTQYF. The CDR3 DNA follows: TGTGCCAGCAGCACCAGACTAGCGGGGGTGGCAGATACGCAGTATTTT.

This clonotype came up a few times. The chain has TRBV7-8 and TRBJ2-1; D unresolved. Trimming pared 1 base from V and 0 bases from J, leaving 13 bases between. Germline CDR1 and CDR2: SGHVS and FQNEAQ. The CDR3 is 17 residues long. The CDR3 nucleotides are TGTGCCAGCAGCTTAGGGACGGTCCCAGGCTCCTACAATGAGCAGTTCTTC. This encodes CASSLGTVPGSYNEQFF.

This clonotype occurred a few times. The chain is built from TRBV20-1 and TRBJ2-3, with 7 bases matching TRBD2. The junction had 13 bases not matched to a gene; V was cut back by 6 bases and J by 4 bases. The CDR3 has 15 residues. Per the germline V gene, CDR1 is DFQATT and CDR2 is SNEGSKA (reference sequence). In nucleotides, the CDR3 is TGCAGTGCCCAGATGATAGCGGGCGGGGCAGATACGCAGTATTTT. Translated: CSAQMIAGGADTQYF.

The rearrangement links TRBV27 to TRBJ2-7; no firm D call. V was shortened by 2 bases and J by 2 bases, with 10 bases between the two germline ends. The CDR3 is made up of 14 amino acids. Per germline, CDR1 MNHEY and CDR2 SMNVEV (reference sequence). The CDR3 loop reads CASSLRPNTYEQYV. In DNA form, the CDR3 reads TGTGCCAGCAGTTTAAGGCCCAATACCTACGAGCAGTACGTC.

The chain carries TRBV7-9 and TRBJ2-5, with TRBD2 matching 14 bases. CDR3 size: 14 residues. Germline trimming cut 5 bases from V and 5 bases from J; bases unmatched to any gene: 1. Per the germline V gene, CDR1 is SEHNR and CDR2 is FQNEAQ (reference sequence). The CDR3 coding sequence is TGTGCCAGCAGCCGGACTAGCGGGGGGGAGACCCAGTACTTC. It encodes CASSRTSGGETQYF.

The J gene is TRBJ2-3, the V gene TRBV4-3; D not resolved. CDR1 is LGHNA, CDR2 YSLEER, per germline. The CDR3 covers 13 residues. V lost 1 base to trimming and J lost 6 bases, with 8 bases between them. CDR3 in DNA: TGCGCCAGCAGCCAAGGGGCATCGGATACGCAGTATTTT. Its translation is CASSQGASDTQYF.

The V and J genes are TRBV5-1 and TRBJ1-1, with TRBD1 matching over 9 bases. J was trimmed by 6 bases and V by 4 bases; bases with no gene match: 13. The CDR3 has 16 residues. Germline loops: CDR1 SGHRS, CDR2 YFSETQ. CDR3 DNA: TGCGCCAGCAGCGTTACCCATAGTCGACAGGGGGCTGAAGCTTTCTTT. It codes for CASSVTHSRQGAEAFF. Complete variable domain (other parts from reference TRBV5-1 and TRBJ1-1): KAGVTQTPRYLIKTRGQQVTLSCSPISGHRSVSWYQQTPGQGLQFLFEYFSETQRNKGNFPGRFSGRQFSNSRSEMNVSTLELGDSALYLCASSVTHSRQGAEAFFGQGTRLTVV.